The following is a TCR beta chain sequence with its context. Its specificity is unknown. This sample stems from a study of cytomegalovirus exposure and HLA in healthy donors. 13 Jbeta primers and 60 Vbeta primers were used for the PCR. Sequencing used immunoSEQ multiplex PCR; TCRdb keeps in-frame clones, though not all of them. The data hold roughly 150,000 clones, with roughly four fifths observed a single time. The trim removed 5 bases at V and 7 bases at J, leaving 13 bases unmatched. CDR3 size: 15 residues. Germline V CDR1 and CDR2: MDHEN, SYDVKM. Study-wide results and caveats: TCR beta chains associated with HLA were, in a later analysis, more clonally expanded than equally common others. A later analysis reported that several of the most significant clusters appeared to be linked to common viral pathogens, among them Epstein-Barr virus. HLA restriction was apparent for most CMV-associated TCR beta chains in a later analysis.

The sequence derives from a male donor in good health and CMV-seronegative. The sample was PBMCs. The chain uses TRBV28 and TRBJ2-5; TRBD2 matches 7 bases. Written as DNA, the CDR3 is TGTGCCAGCAGTACCCTAGCGGAGAGGGTGGGGACCCAGTACTTC. Amino acid sequence: CASSTLAERVGTQYF.